A selection of T cell receptor beta chains follows, all from one sample in a study of T cell responses to AZD1222 COVID-19 vaccine. Here immunoSEQ multiplex PCR was the method, and the copy in TCRdb shows in-frame clones only, minus some. This table holds over 80,000 clones, 80% to 90% found once. The sample consisted of peripheral blood, taken on day 0 of AZD1222 vaccination. All receptors derive from an adult in good health. The CDR3 runs from the conserved cysteine through the conserved F or W.

V	CDR3
TRBV6-4	CASSEAGEGDTQYF
TRBV14	CASSQGWDSQFF
TRBV9	CASGPGQGANYGYTF
TRBV19	CASSLRGGSGANVLTF
TRBV6-4	CASTPTSGSTDTQYF
TRBV5-1	CASSRDRDTRYEQYF
TRBV19	CASSIDHVVGTRTYEQYF
TRBV19	CASSISGSGNQPQHF
TRBV6-1	CASSEVGRPQETQYF
TRBV4-1	CASSQASTRGTGNTIYF
TRBV5-1	CASSLGLGQDYGYTF
TRBV27	CASIFQGQGSPLISPLHF
TRBV2	CASSERMSSGANVLTF
TRBV7-3	CASRQGGTGELFF
TRBV6-2/TRBV6-3	CASSPGTGGPTDTQYF
TRBV5-5	CASSALNVHTEAFF
TRBV5-1	CASSSGTSGNNEQFF
TRBV28	CASSLSYRDTYEQYF
TRBV4-2	CASSPSTTSGMPDTQYF
TRBV19	CASSIGVGAKTEAFF
TRBV28	CASSRTDGEETQYF
TRBV11-2	CASTIMGRTSTDTQYF
TRBV16	CASSQLGQGYEQYF
TRBV12-5	CASGLGLAGVVHEQYF
TRBV9	CASSGGLAGYTDTQYF
TRBV7-9	CASSLAGDRRGAKYF
TRBV27	CASRGELADFTDTQYF
TRBV27	CASSGYRDLGEKLFF
TRBV4-1	CASSPGTHGYEQYF
TRBV24-1	CATSDGTGASYEQYF
TRBV7-2	CASSLSPPDLSYEQYF
TRBV5-1	CASSPGSDTQYF
TRBV27	CASSFSGTEAFF
TRBV9	CASSASTRMNTEAFF
TRBV27	CASSYRLAGFTDTQYF
TRBV2	CASTEGRVSYNSPLHF
TRBV11-2	CASSLLVVSARAEAFF
TRBV28	CASRRQGFSSPLHF
TRBV4-2	CASSQDGTSGSYEQYF
TRBV9	CASSPSGNTNQPQHF
TRBV9	CASSARSGGNTIYF